The sequence of this T cell receptor beta chain was determined in a study of cytomegalovirus exposure and HLA in healthy donors. As for the study in general: An analysis done earlier identified 100 million to 140 million unique TCR beta sequences from about 180 million T cells.

Points from the study as a whole: A link between a missense DCLRE1C variant and TCR beta V- and J-gene trimming emerged from a later analysis. It was shown in a later analysis that HLA-associated TCR beta chains were more clonally expanded than other, equally common chains. Around 160 TCR beta chains were listed as cytomegalovirus-associated.

Germline V gene lookup returns CDR1 SGHNT and CDR2 YYREEE (reference sequence). The CDR3 sequence is 12 residues long. The V end was cut by 4 bases, the J end by 10 bases, with 12 bases between. Comments on this clone: Its antigen is still unknown.

The PCR employed 60 Vbeta primers together with 13 Jbeta primers. Repertoires were generated with immunoSEQ multiplex PCR, while TCRdb's copy carries only in-frame clones and drops some. The sample consists of roughly 150,000 clones, roughly 10% of them appearing once. The gene calls are TRBV5-4 and TRBJ2-1; D is unclear. Sequences were obtained from PBMCs. This receptor was obtained from a man aged 50 to 59 in good health and CMV-seronegative. CDR3 nucleotide sequence: TGTGCCAGCAGCCTCGACCGGAGAGAGCAGTTCTTC. It yields the protein CASSLDRREQFF.